These 28 T cell receptor beta chains came from one sample sequenced in a study of blood T cell repertoires in COVID-19. Some clones are missing from TCRdb's copy, which holds only in-frame ones; the method was immunoSEQ multiplex PCR. The sample has 110,000 to 150,000 clones; roughly 80% are singletons. The material sequenced was PBMCs or T cells enriched from blood (not recorded which). These receptors all stem from a woman between 50 and 59 years old who had recovered from COVID-19.

The chain recombines TRBV13 with TRBJ1-2, with a tentative D call TRBD1 (5 bases). The germline V and J ends were trimmed by 0 bases and 7 bases, with 6 bases remaining between them. The germline V gene has CDR1 PRHDT and CDR2 FYEKMQ (reference sequence). The CDR3 is made up of 12 amino acids. The CDR3 sequence: CASSLGGVGYTF. The DNA for the CDR3 is TGTGCCAGCAGCTTAGGAGGGGTTGGCTACACCTTC.

The chain carries TRBV21-1 and TRBJ1-5; the table's D call TRBD1 went unverified against the DNA. TRBV21-1 is noted as a pseudogene. The CDR3 is made up of 19 amino acids. CDR3 protein: CASSKGIRTGTGSHQPQHF. The DNA of the CDR3 is TGTGCCAGCAGCAAAGGAATCCGCACAGGGACAGGGTCCCATCAGCCCCAGCATTTT.

This clone appeared a few times. V is TRBV9 and J is TRBJ2-6; tentative D call: TRBD1 (6 bases). The germline CDR1 and CDR2 sequences are SGDLS and YYNGEE. This CDR3 spans 18 amino acids. Trimming took 0 bases from V and 0 from J, leaving 13 bases between them. The CDR3 spells CASSVAGTPTSGANVLTF. In nucleotides, the CDR3 is TGTGCCAGCAGCGTAGCCGGGACACCTACCTCTGGGGCCAACGTCCTGACTTTC.

The chain combines TRBV10-3 with TRBJ1-1; 9 bases line up with TRBD1. CDR3 length: 13 amino acids. V dropped 6 bases and J dropped 4; count of bases not matched to a gene: 3. CDR1 ENHRY and CDR2 SYGVKD come from the germline V gene. The CDR3 coding sequence is TGTGCCATCAGGATGACAGGGGGCACTGAAGCTTTCTTT. It translates to CAIRMTGGTEAFF.

This clone was seen more than once but under ten times. V and J are TRBV6-5 and TRBJ2-7, with D hard to call. CDR3 length: 13 residues. Germline V lookup: CDR1 MNHEY, CDR2 SVGAGI. V lost 6 bases to trimming and J lost 3 bases, with 12 bases between them. CDR3 nucleotide sequence: TGTGCCAGCAGGCCCGGGTCCCTCTACGAGCAGTACTTC. Encoded protein: CASRPGSLYEQYF.

V usage is TRBV19 and J usage is TRBJ1-2, with TRBD1 as a possible D gene (5 bases). With 5 bases removed from V and 4 bases from J, the gap between germline ends came to 11 bases. The CDR3 covers 13 residues. Germline assignment: CDR1 LNHDA and CDR2 SQIVND (reference sequence). The CDR3 DNA reads TGTGCCAGTAGTCGTCAGGGTCCCTATGGCTACACCTTC. Protein: CASSRQGPYGYTF.

This clone was seen a single time. The CDR3 sequence is CASSLYMSTQETQYF. The CDR3 DNA sequence: TGCGCCAGCAGCTTATATATGAGTACCCAAGAGACCCAGTACTTC. The chain recombines TRBV5-1 with TRBJ2-5; D gene ambiguous. CDR3 length: 15 residues. CDR1 SGHRS and CDR2 YFSETQ come from the germline V gene. V was trimmed by 2 bases and J by 1 base, leaving 12 bases between them.

The rearrangement joins TRBV7-8 to TRBJ2-5, with 7 bases aligning to TRBD2. In germline, CDR1 is SGHVS, CDR2 FQNEAQ. Trimming removed 3 bases from V and 1 base from J; junction bases left unmatched: 2. There are 14 residues in the CDR3. For the CDR3, the DNA is TGTGCCAGCAGCTTGGGGAGGGGCCAAGAGACCCAGTACTTC. It codes for CASSLGRGQETQYF.

This clone was picked up a small number of times. The V call is TRBV6-1, the J call TRBJ1-2; possible D gene TRBD1, 5 bases. The germline V gene encodes CDR1 MNHNS and CDR2 SASEGT. V was pared by 2 bases and J by 5 bases, with 18 bases between. The CDR3 is 16 amino acids. The CDR3 protein is CASSESMHQGNYGYTF. The CDR3 nucleotides are TGTGCCAGCAGTGAATCAATGCACCAGGGAAATTATGGCTACACCTTC.

This chain uses TRBV5-5 with TRBJ2-5; D may be TRBD1 (5 bases). V was cut by 6 bases and J by 1 base, with 19 bases left in between. The CDR3 consists of 16 residues. Germline CDR1 and CDR2: SGHKS and YYEKEE (reference sequence). The CDR3 loop is CASTLVADSFQETQYF. In nucleotides, the CDR3 is TGTGCCAGCACCCTGGTCGCCGACAGTTTCCAAGAGACCCAGTACTTC.

This clone is medium-sized (0.01 to 0.1%) in the sample. CDR3 loop: CASSEGVEGRAEAFF. CDR3 DNA: TGTGCCAGCAGTGAAGGGGTTGAGGGAAGGGCTGAAGCTTTCTTT. The gene calls are TRBV6-1 and TRBJ1-1; no clear D gene. V dropped 1 base and J dropped 6 bases, with 15 bases sitting between them. This CDR3 comprises 15 residues. CDR1 is MNHNS and CDR2 is SASEGT in the germline V gene.

The gene calls are TRBV5-6 and TRBJ2-7; a possible D gene is TRBD1 (7 bases). V dropped 0 bases and J dropped 2 bases, with 12 bases sitting between them. Per the germline V gene, CDR1 is SGHDT and CDR2 is YYEEEE. This CDR3 comprises 15 residues. CDR3 sequence reads: CASSLGGRGAYEQYF. In DNA form, the CDR3 reads TGTGCCAGCAGCTTGGGTGGCAGGGGGGCCTACGAGCAGTACTTC. Variable domain in full (rest from reference TRBV5-6 and TRBJ2-7): DAGVTQSPTHLIKTRGQQVTLRCSPKSGHDTVSWYQQALGQGPQFIFQYYEEEERQRGNFPDRFSGHQFPNYSSELNVNALLLGDSALYLCASSLGGRGAYEQYFGPGTRLTVT.

The chain uses TRBV6-5 and TRBJ1-2, with TRBD1 as a possible D gene (5 bases). Per the germline V gene, CDR1 is MNHEY and CDR2 is SVGAGI. This CDR3 has 15 residues. Trimming left V 6 bases short and J 4 bases short, with 18 bases between. This CDR3 reads CASSPPGTGVYGYTF. CDR3 DNA sequence: TGTGCCAGCAGCCCCCCGGGGACTGGCGTCTATGGCTACACCTTC.

The CDR3 sequence is CASSFTSGGGYNEQFF. The CDR3 nucleotides are TGTGCCAGCAGCTTTACCAGCGGGGGGGGCTACAATGAGCAGTTCTTC. V is TRBV11-2 and J is TRBJ2-1, with 10 positions matching TRBD2. V shed 3 bases and J 3 bases; nucleotides not matched to a gene: 5. This CDR3 region has 16 residues. Germline lookup yields CDR1 SGHAT and CDR2 FQNNGV.

This clone came up a few times. V is TRBV3-1 (or the pseudogene TRBV3-2) and J is TRBJ1-1; D is ambiguous. Trimming stripped 5 bases from V and 6 bases from J, with 13 bases between. CDR1 and CDR2 (germline): LGHDT, YNNKEL (reference sequence). CDR3 length: 13 amino acids. The CDR3 is CASSYPTGAEAFF. The CDR3 nucleotides read TGTGCCAGCAGCTATCCAACCGGGGCTGAAGCTTTCTTT.

The gene calls are TRBV5-1 and TRBJ1-6; D may be TRBD1 (5 bases). This CDR3 has 15 amino acids. Germline assignment: CDR1 SGHRS and CDR2 YFSETQ. V lost 4 bases, J lost 7 bases, and 15 bases lay in between. The CDR3 sequence is CASSPDRGGNSPLHF. CDR3 bases: TGCGCCAGCAGCCCTGATCGGGGGGGGAATTCACCCCTCCACTTT.

V is TRBV28 and J is TRBJ2-6, with D possibly TRBD1 on 6 matching bases. This CDR3 contains 18 residues. Trimming cost V 5 bases and J 0 bases, with 17 bases left between them. Germline V gene data show CDR1 as MDHEN and CDR2 as SYDVKM. CDR3 nucleotides: TGTGCCAGCAGTACAAGGACAGAAAAATTCTCTGGGGCCAACGTCCTGACTTTC. It is translated as CASSTRTEKFSGANVLTF.

The chain links TRBV4-1 to TRBJ1-5; TRBD1 is a possible D gene (6 bases). Looked up from germline, CDR1 is MGHRA and CDR2 is YSYEKL. Trimming took 3 bases from V and 5 from J, leaving 14 bases between them. There are 15 residues in the CDR3. CDR3 sequence (DNA): TGCGCCAGCAGCCACCAGGGGCAGGGAGATCAGCCCCAGCATTTT. Translation gives CASSHQGQGDQPQHF.

The gene calls are TRBV28 and TRBJ2-7, with D uncertain. Trimming removed 4 bases from V and 0 bases from J, with 7 bases in between. This CDR3 has 13 amino acids. In germline, CDR1 is MDHEN, CDR2 SYDVKM. The CDR3 DNA reads TGTGCCAGCAGTTACAGTAGCTCCTACGAGCAGTACTTC. Protein product: CASSYSSSYEQYF.

This clone has a single count. The chain combines TRBV24-1 with TRBJ2-3, with TRBD2 as a possible D gene (5 bases). The CDR3 has 16 amino acids. The germline V gene encodes CDR1 KGHDR and CDR2 SFDVKD. V was clipped by 2 bases and J by 6 bases, with 17 bases between them. CDR3 in amino acids: CATSDSTAVGWDTQYF. Here the CDR3 DNA reads TGTGCCACCAGTGATTCAACAGCGGTGGGTTGGGATACGCAGTATTTT.

The rearrangement uses TRBV3-1 (or the pseudogene TRBV3-2) and TRBJ2-5, with 9 bases aligning to TRBD2. The CDR3 has 16 residues. Unmatched junction bases numbered 5, after V lost 3 bases and J lost 0 bases. Germline CDR1 LGHDT, CDR2 YNNKEL (reference sequence). The DNA of the CDR3 is TGTGCCAGCAGCCAGAGGACTAGCGCCTACCAAGAGACCCAGTACTTC. It is translated as CASSQRTSAYQETQYF.

The V and J genes are TRBV7-9 and TRBJ2-7; weak D call: TRBD2 (7 bases). CDR1 is SEHNR and CDR2 is FQNEAQ in the germline V gene (reference sequence). This CDR3 is built from 13 residues. V dropped 4 bases and J dropped 7 bases, with 14 bases sitting between them. In nucleotides, the CDR3 is TGTGCCAGCAGCTCGGCGGGGGCTGGAGAGCAGTACTTC. This encodes CASSSAGAGEQYF.

The V and J genes are TRBV2 and TRBJ2-7; 14 positions agree with TRBD2. Germline-derived CDR1 and CDR2 are SNHLY and FYNNEI. This CDR3 contains 18 residues. V trimming: 7 bases; J trimming: 3 bases; junction bases outside the gene matches: 14. As DNA, the CDR3 is TGTGCCAGCACTCCGGGACTAGCGGGGGAAAGGGCCTTCTACGAGCAGTACTTC. Residues: CASTPGLAGERAFYEQYF.

The chain is built from TRBV4-1 and TRBJ2-7; 11 bases line up with TRBD2. The CDR3 is made up of 18 amino acids. The junction had 10 bases not matched to a gene; V was cut back by 0 bases and J by 3 bases. CDR1 MGHRA and CDR2 YSYEKL come from the germline V gene. The CDR3 reads CASSQDPTGTSGNYEQYV. CDR3 DNA sequence: TGCGCCAGCAGCCAAGACCCAACCGGGACTAGCGGAAACTACGAGCAGTACGTC.

J is TRBJ1-3 and V is TRBV5-5, with unresolved D. Germline V gives CDR1 SGHKS, CDR2 YYEKEE (reference sequence). The CDR3 has 14 residues. V was cut by 1 base and J by 1 base, with 6 bases left in between. CDR3 coding DNA: TGTGCCAGCAGCTTGAGCGAATCTGGAAACACCATATATTTT. This codes for CASSLSESGNTIYF. Together with reference TRBV5-5 and TRBJ1-3, the CDR3 gives the full variable domain: DAGVTQSPTHLIKTRGQQVTLRCSPISGHKSVSWYQQVLGQGPQFIFQYYEKEERGRGNFPDRFSARQFPNYSSELNVNALLLGDSALYLCASSLSESGNTIYFGEGSWLTVV.

The genes are TRBV6-5 and TRBJ1-5, with D perhaps TRBD1 (6 bases). Germline V CDR1 and CDR2: MNHEY, SVGAGI. The CDR3 has 14 amino acids. The V end lost 2 bases, the J end lost 7 bases, and 12 bases lay between the germline ends. The CDR3 nucleotides read TGTGCCAGCAGTTACGGACCAGGGGTCCAGCCCCAGCATTTT. This codes for CASSYGPGVQPQHF.

This clone was seen once. The V and J genes are TRBV2 and TRBJ2-2, with D perhaps matching TRBD2 (5 bases). V lost 8 bases and J 15 bases, leaving 25 bases between the germline ends. The CDR3 spans 14 residues. CDR1 and CDR2 (germline): SNHLY, FYNNEI. The CDR3 DNA follows: TGTGCCAGCTTGGTGGACTTAGCACGTAGCACAATGTTTTTT. Protein: CASLVDLARSTMFF.

This clone was counted only a few times. The chain uses TRBV4-1 and TRBJ1-4, with 7 bases matching TRBD1. Unmatched junction bases numbered 4, after V lost 1 base and J lost 5 bases. The CDR3 is made up of 15 amino acids. CDR1 is MGHRA and CDR2 is YSYEKL in the germline V gene. CDR3 nucleotides: TGCGCCAGCAGCCAAGCGGACAGGAGAAATGAAAAACTGTTTTTT. Translation gives CASSQADRRNEKLFF.